This T cell receptor beta chain was sequenced in a study of blood T cell repertoires in COVID-19. The wider study: The samples span acute and convalescent COVID-19 from the United States, Italy and Spain. The analysed material was cDNA or gDNA that came from T cells, B-cell-depleted T cells, or PBMCs.

Methods used by the authors: Quantification of nucleated cells was approximated via reference gene primer amplification. Method: immunoSEQ multiplex PCR; TCRdb's copy keeps in-frame clones and lacks some. The V and J calls and clone size were taken over from that table, and D and trimming were inferred from the DNA. The table has some 96,000 clones, about 86% seen once. Trimming cost V 4 bases and J 6 bases; bases outside gene matches: 6. Germline values: CDR1 SGHTA, CDR2 FQGNSA. The CDR3 loop spans 15 amino acids. This sequence originates from an elderly man with acute or convalescent COVID-19. Sequenced: peripheral blood. The J gene is TRBJ1-6, the V gene TRBV7-2, with 7 bases aligning to TRBD1. In DNA, the CDR3 is TGTGCCAGCAGCTCCGACAGGGCGAGTAATTCACCCCTCCACTTT. This encodes CASSSDRASNSPLHF.